This T cell receptor beta chain was recorded in a study of T-cell memory formation after mild COVID-19. Constant-segment primers served in 5'RACE that generated TCR alpha and TCR beta cDNA libraries bearing sample barcodes and UMIs. TCRdb re-called the 5' RACE reads with MiXCR, one entry per CDR3 protein. The table shows nearly 200,000 distinct CDR3 sequences, with about a sixth occurring only once. This CDR3 is built from 15 residues. Germline V lookup: CDR1 SGHNT, CDR2 YYREEE (reference sequence). V was cut by 3 bases and J by 4 bases, with 16 bases left in between. Only a few counts were recorded for this clonotype. The antigen is unknown. Findings and limits, study-wide: Among CD4+ contracting clones, most were CM and EM, and CD8+ ones EMRA. Clones shrinking between day 15 and 85 showed a balanced CD4/CD8 split, and those that grew later tilted toward CD4+. Pre-infection memory contained some responding clones, which suggested that cross-reactive memory had joined.

The clonotype originates from an adult woman who had mild COVID-19 (a few samples of this study predate the infection). Cell type and time point are not known. Sequencing used PBMCs or a T cell subset sorted from them (not recorded which). The chain recombines TRBV5-4 with TRBJ1-1; tentative D call: TRBD1 (5 bases). The CDR3 protein is CASSSYGGRGTEAFF. The CDR3 nucleotides are TGTGCCAGCAGCTCGTACGGGGGTCGGGGCACTGAAGCTTTCTTT.